The text below deals with one T cell receptor (beta chain). Its antigen is undetermined. The repertoire was sequenced with immunoSEQ multiplex PCR; TCRdb's copy has only in-frame clones and lacks some. The sample yields tens of thousands of clones, about nine tenths seen once. These data come from a study of OX40 agonist ivuxolimab in advanced cancers. Looking at the study overall: Averaging approximately 60 years in age, with a range of roughly 23 to 80, the cohort was more than 75% male. In three patients, partial responses were observed, one with hepatocellular carcinoma and two with cutaneous melanoma. Whole-study findings and limits: The CD4+ and CD8+ T cells in the blood had expanded clonally by week 6 at 0.1 to 3.0 mg/kg.

CDR1 and CDR2 (germline): MNHEY, SMNVEV (reference sequence). The CDR3 sequence is 16 residues long. V lost 6 bases and J lost 3, with 20 bases in between. The chain uses TRBV27 and TRBJ1-2; D perhaps matches TRBD1 (6 bases). The sample was CD4+ or CD8+ T cells sorted from blood, taken in a trial of the OX40 agonist ivuxolimab. This receptor was obtained from an adult with an advanced solid tumor such as melanoma, head and neck, liver or kidney cancer. CDR3 DNA: TGTGCCAGCAGCCCCAAACTCAGGGGCGGATACTATGGCTACACCTTC. Its protein product is CASSPKLRGGYYGYTF.